The present TCR beta chain was sequenced within a study of blood T cell repertoires in COVID-19. Study as a whole: Some COVID-19 samples were acute and others convalescent; all came from the United States, Italy and Spain. Sample material is recorded as cDNA or gDNA derived from T cells, B-cell-depleted T cells, or PBMCs.

The Seattle patients joined while their infection was active and were tracked longitudinally afterward. In the study's own analysis: Amplification from reference gene primers served as the basis for estimated nucleated cell counts. Only in-frame clones appear in the TCRdb table, and some are missing; sequencing was by immunoSEQ multiplex PCR. The V and J calls and the clone size are those of that table, but D and trimming were determined from the DNA. The data show more than 350,000 clones, 80% to 90% seen once. Trimming shortened V by 4 bases and J by 4 bases, and 8 bases separated the two germline ends. From germline, CDR1 is SEHNR and CDR2 FQNEAQ (reference sequence). This CDR3 contains 12 residues.

The chain has TRBV7-9 and TRBJ2-7; D is unclear. This receptor was obtained from a woman aged 25 to 45 with COVID-19, enrolled during active disease. The specimen sequenced was peripheral blood. CDR3 nucleotide sequence: TGTGCCAGCAGCTCTCAGACTTACGAGCAGTACTTC. Protein: CASSSQTYEQYF.